The 3 T cell receptor beta chains presented below share a single source sample, sequenced in a study of T cells in localized non-small cell lung cancer. This table comes from immunoSEQ multiplex PCR, and its TCRdb copy is limited to in-frame clones, with some not included. This table holds 50,000 to 75,000 clones, over 85% found once. The sequences come from peripheral blood, collected before any cancer treatment. Receptors were obtained from a man aged 40-75 years with stage I squamous cell lung carcinoma.

CDR3 region: CASSQDPSRGSNQPQHF. CDR3 sequence (DNA): TGTGCCAGCAGCCAAGATCCTTCTCGGGGTTCCAATCAGCCCCAGCATTTT. V usage is TRBV4-2 and J usage is TRBJ1-5; D gene uncertain. V was shortened by 0 bases and J by 3 bases, with 15 bases between the two germline ends. Germline V gives CDR1 LGHNA, CDR2 YNFKEQ. CDR3 size: 17 residues.

The V and J genes are TRBV5-1 and TRBJ2-7; 7 bases match TRBD1. Germline assignment: CDR1 SGHRS and CDR2 YFSETQ. This CDR3 is 16 amino acids long. V was pared by 0 bases and J by 2 bases, with 8 bases of the junction left unmatched. The CDR3 region is CASSLAATGKTYEQYF. The DNA of the CDR3 is TGCGCCAGCAGCTTGGCCGCGACAGGGAAGACCTACGAGCAGTACTTC.

The V gene is TRBV5-1, the J gene TRBJ1-3; D unclear. There are 13 residues in the CDR3. Trimming removed 4 bases at V and 2 bases at J, with 7 bases between. Germline loops: CDR1 SGHRS, CDR2 YFSETQ. For the CDR3, the DNA is TGCGCCAGCAGCGCGGATCCTGGAAACACCATATATTTT. Amino acids: CASSADPGNTIYF.